Listed here are 23 T cell receptor beta chains from one sample, sequenced in a study of OX40 agonist ivuxolimab in advanced cancers. Data came from immunoSEQ multiplex PCR; TCRdb stores just in-frame clones and leaves some out. The table shows under 100,000 clones, with around nine tenths occurring only once. The source was CD4+ or CD8+ T cells sorted from blood, collected in a trial of the OX40 agonist ivuxolimab. These receptors originate from an adult with an advanced solid tumor such as melanoma, head and neck, liver or kidney cancer.

J is TRBJ2-1 and V is TRBV11-3; possibly TRBD1 for D (6 bases). Germline CDR1 and CDR2: SGHNT and YENEEA. This CDR3 is 13 amino acids long. V was clipped by 5 bases and J by 5 bases, with 10 bases between them. CDR3 nucleotide sequence: TGTGCCAGCAGCCCCCGGACAGACAATGAGCAGTTCTTC. Protein sequence: CASSPRTDNEQFF.

The chain recombines TRBV19 with TRBJ1-4, with D possibly being TRBD1 (6 bases). There are 16 residues in the CDR3. The germline CDR1 and CDR2 sequences are LNHDA and SQIVND (reference sequence). Trimming stripped 7 bases from V and 0 bases from J, with 15 bases between. This CDR3 is CASTGAGAATNEKLFF. DNA for the CDR3: TGTGCCAGTACCGGAGCAGGGGCCGCAACTAATGAAAAACTGTTTTTT.

This rearrangement joins TRBV6-5 to TRBJ2-3; tentatively, D is TRBD1 or TRBD2 (5 bases each). V was clipped by 2 bases and J by 0 bases, with 6 bases between them. CDR3 size: 14 residues. Germline values: CDR1 MNHEY, CDR2 SVGAGI. CDR3 amino acids: CASSYGGSTDTQYF. The DNA of the CDR3 is TGTGCCAGCAGTTACGGGGGAAGCACAGATACGCAGTATTTT.

J is TRBJ1-2 and V is TRBV15, with 12 nucleotides matching TRBD1. The CDR3 totals 17 residues. The J segment lost 8 bases and the V segment lost 0 bases, leaving 10 bases of the junction unmatched. CDR1 is LNHNV, CDR2 YYDKDF, per germline (reference sequence). In nucleotides, the CDR3 is TGTGCCACCAGCAGAGATGAAAACCCGGGACAGGGGGCGGGCTACACCTTC. Amino acid sequence: CATSRDENPGQGAGYTF.

This chain joins TRBV15 and TRBJ2-5; 8 nucleotides line up with TRBD1. The CDR3 contains 17 residues. Germline CDR1 LNHNV, CDR2 YYDKDF (reference sequence). The V gene end was trimmed by 1 base and the J gene end by 2 bases; junction bases not matched to a gene: 9. CDR3 nucleotide sequence: TGTGCCACCAGCAGAGTGCCCAAATGGACAGGGCAAGAGACCCAGTACTTC. This gives the protein CATSRVPKWTGQETQYF.

This chain joins TRBV19 and TRBJ1-5; D is undetermined. The CDR3 has 16 amino acids. Germline-derived CDR1 and CDR2 are LNHDA and SQIVND (reference sequence). V dropped 2 bases and J dropped 0 bases, with 11 bases sitting between them. In DNA form, the CDR3 reads TGTGCCAGTAGTATACAAACAGCTAATAGCAATCAGCCCCAGCATTTT. Translation gives CASSIQTANSNQPQHF.

The chain employs TRBV7-3 and TRBJ2-5, with D unclear. Trimming removed 1 base from V and 2 bases from J, with 8 bases in between. The CDR3 runs to 14 residues. Germline-derived CDR1 and CDR2 are SGHTA and FQGTGA. The CDR3 spells CASSLSGQQETQYF. The CDR3 bases are TGTGCCAGCAGCTTAAGTGGCCAGCAAGAGACCCAGTACTTC.

This clone appeared a single time. The V gene is TRBV10-3, the J gene TRBJ2-5; D uncertain. The V end lost 0 bases, the J end lost 7 bases, and 6 bases lay between the germline ends. The CDR3 contains 12 residues. Germline CDR1 is ENHRY and CDR2 is SYGVKD. CDR3 amino acids: CAISESTGTQYF. The CDR3 DNA follows: TGTGCCATCAGTGAGTCGACGGGGACCCAGTACTTC.

The chain has TRBV6-5 and TRBJ1-2, with 8 bases identical to TRBD1. The trim removed 2 bases at V and 7 bases at J, leaving 9 bases unmatched. The CDR3 totals 15 residues. Looked up from germline, CDR1 is MNHEY and CDR2 is SVGAGI. CDR3 residues: CASSYELGTGVGYTF. In DNA form, the CDR3 reads TGTGCCAGCAGTTACGAGTTGGGGACAGGAGTTGGCTACACCTTC.

The chain couples TRBV11-3 to TRBJ2-7; the match to TRBD1 covers 10 bases. The germline CDR1 and CDR2 sequences are SGHNT and YENEEA. This CDR3 is built from 13 residues. V trimming: 7 bases; J trimming: 6 bases; junction bases outside the gene matches: 6. CDR3: CASNRDRGLEQYF. In DNA form, the CDR3 reads TGTGCCAGCAACCGGGACAGGGGTCTCGAGCAGTACTTC.

This clone has only one observation. The chain recombines TRBV4-2 with TRBJ2-3, with D tentatively TRBD2 (6 bases). This CDR3 region has 15 residues. Trimming removed 3 bases at V and 2 bases at J, with 12 bases between. CDR1 LGHNA and CDR2 YNFKEQ come from the germline V gene. Here the CDR3 reads CASSHKWGDTDTQYF. As DNA, the CDR3 is TGTGCCAGCAGCCATAAATGGGGGGACACAGATACGCAGTATTTT.

V gene TRBV5-5 combines with J gene TRBJ2-5; perhaps TRBD1 as D (6 bases). V was pared by 2 bases and J by 3 bases, with 11 bases between. CDR3 length: 14 amino acids. CDR1 SGHKS and CDR2 YYEKEE come from the germline V gene (reference sequence). The DNA of the CDR3 is TGTGCCAGCAGCTTTGGGGGCAGGGAAGAGACCCAGTACTTC. This codes for CASSFGGREETQYF. The variable domain in full, completed from reference TRBV5-5 and TRBJ2-5, reads DAGVTQSPTHLIKTRGQQVTLRCSPISGHKSVSWYQQVLGQGPQFIFQYYEKEERGRGNFPDRFSARQFPNYSSELNVNALLLGDSALYLCASSFGGREETQYFGPGTRLLVL.

This clone was observed a single time. V gene TRBV4-2 combines with J gene TRBJ1-2; 8 bases fit TRBD1. CDR1 is LGHNA, CDR2 YNFKEQ, per germline. V lost 10 bases, J lost 5 bases, and 12 bases stayed unmatched. The CDR3 runs 14 residues. In DNA, the CDR3 is TGTGCCACCAAACCGGGACAGGTGAATTATGGCTACACCTTC. Its protein is CATKPGQVNYGYTF.

The rearrangement joins TRBV14 to TRBJ2-1; D is ambiguous. V gave up 0 bases and J gave up 9 bases, with 9 bases separating them. CDR1 is SGHDN and CDR2 is FVKESK in the germline V gene. CDR3 length equals 13 residues. CDR3 sequence (DNA): TGTGCCAGCAGCCAAGACTTAAAAAGTGAGCAGTTCTTC. Encoded protein: CASSQDLKSEQFF.

This chain links TRBV11-2 with TRBJ1-2; maybe TRBD1 (6 bases). The V gene lost 0 bases and the J gene lost 7 bases, with 18 bases spanning the gap. Per germline, CDR1 SGHAT and CDR2 FQNNGV. This CDR3 has 16 residues. This CDR3 is CASSLDGATGRGGYTF. The CDR3 nucleotides are TGTGCCAGCAGCTTAGATGGGGCAACAGGGCGGGGTGGCTACACCTTC.

J is TRBJ1-2 and V is TRBV4-2; TRBD1 might be the D (6 bases). CDR3 length: 14 residues. Germline V lookup: CDR1 LGHNA, CDR2 YNFKEQ. V shed 0 bases and J shed 8 bases, with 13 bases lying between them. CDR3 sequence reads: CASSQENRAGGYTF. The CDR3 DNA is TGTGCCAGCAGCCAAGAGAACAGGGCTGGGGGCTACACCTTC.

This chain joins TRBV7-8 and TRBJ2-5, with 7 nucleotides matching TRBD2. Germline V gene sequence: CDR1 SGHVS, CDR2 FQNEAQ. This CDR3 has 14 amino acids. The V and J ends lost 5 bases and 1 base, in that order; junction bases with no gene match: 4. Written as DNA, the CDR3 is TGTGCCAGCAGCCCGGGGACTATCCAAGAGACCCAGTACTTC. It translates to CASSPGTIQETQYF.

V usage is TRBV2 and J usage is TRBJ1-5, with 9 nucleotides matching TRBD1. The CDR3 length is 13 residues. Germline loops: CDR1 SNHLY, CDR2 FYNNEI. The V and J ends lost 6 bases and 6 bases, in that order; junction bases with no gene match: 3. CDR3 nucleotides: TGTGCCAGCAGCGGGACAGGGACTCAGCCCCAGCATTTT. This codes for CASSGTGTQPQHF.

The genes are TRBV9 and TRBJ2-7; a possible D gene is TRBD1 (5 bases). The CDR3 sequence is 12 residues long. Germline V gene sequence: CDR1 SGDLS, CDR2 YYNGEE. With 0 bases removed from V and 4 bases from J, the gap between germline ends came to 5 bases. This CDR3 is CASSVEGYEQYF. CDR3 DNA sequence: TGTGCCAGCAGCGTAGAGGGGTACGAGCAGTACTTC.

This sequence joins TRBV29-1 and TRBJ2-2, with TRBD2 as a possible D gene (6 bases). This CDR3 spans 13 amino acids. The germline CDR1 and CDR2 sequences are SQVTM and ANQGSEA. Trimming left V 4 bases short and J 1 base short, with 7 bases between. This CDR3 reads CSVGRENTGELFF. The CDR3 DNA follows: TGCAGCGTTGGGCGGGAGAACACCGGGGAGCTGTTTTTT.

This clone was found once. This chain connects TRBV30 to TRBJ1-2, with a weak D call TRBD1 (5 bases). Looked up from germline, CDR1 is GTSNPN and CDR2 is SVGIG (reference sequence). Between the trimmed V and J ends, which lost 1 base and 3 bases, there was a span of 18 bases. The CDR3 length is 16 residues. Written as DNA, the CDR3 is TGTGCCTGGAGTGGGGGAAGGGGAGGGCTCGACTATGGCTACACCTTC. This gives the protein CAWSGGRGGLDYGYTF.

The chain has TRBV5-1 and TRBJ2-1; D is possibly TRBD2 (5 bases). Per germline, CDR1 SGHRS and CDR2 YFSETQ. Trimming pared 4 bases from V and 7 bases from J, leaving 21 bases between. The CDR3 consists of 16 residues. This chain's CDR3 is CASSVDETSSGNEQFF. The CDR3 DNA is TGCGCCAGCAGCGTGGATGAGACCAGCTCGGGAAATGAGCAGTTCTTC. Full variable domain (missing parts from reference TRBV5-1 and TRBJ2-1): KAGVTQTPRYLIKTRGQQVTLSCSPISGHRSVSWYQQTPGQGLQFLFEYFSETQRNKGNFPGRFSGRQFSNSRSEMNVSTLELGDSALYLCASSVDETSSGNEQFFGPGTRLTVL.

This chain uses TRBV4-1 with TRBJ1-4, with a tentative D call TRBD1 (5 bases). V lost 3 bases, J lost 8 bases, and 19 bases lay in between. CDR1 and CDR2 (germline): MGHRA, YSYEKL. This CDR3 spans 16 amino acids. The CDR3 coding sequence is TGCGCCAGCAGCCAGGGCACCGGGGGTACGAGAGAAAAACTGTTTTTT. Amino acids: CASSQGTGGTREKLFF.